This T cell receptor beta chain was recorded in a study of identical twins. The V end was cut by 4 bases, the J end by 4 bases, with 10 bases between. The CDR3 totals 14 residues. TCRdb used MiXCR to reprocess the 5' RACE reads, holding one entry per CDR3 protein. The table lists 500,000 to 550,000 distinct CDR3 sequences, roughly a fifth of them singletons. The donors were all healthy and Caucasian. The data were also submitted as part of a second study, on T cells expressing NK-cell markers. That paper states: In the group of eight sequenced donors, seven were HCMV-seropositive and one was seronegative.

Material for sequencing was CD4+ T cells sorted from blood. The chain carries TRBV12-3 or TRBV12-4 and TRBJ1-4; D not certain. This sequence was found in a woman between 18 and 29 years old in good health. The DNA of the CDR3 is TGTGCCAGCAGTTCACGGGCCGGTAATGAAAAACTGTTTTTT. Protein product: CASSSRAGNEKLFF.